The 3 T cell receptor beta chains presented below share a single source sample, sequenced in a study of blood T cell repertoires in COVID-19. Sequencing used immunoSEQ multiplex PCR; TCRdb keeps in-frame clones, though not all of them. This sample has about 120,000 clones, with 65% to 85% found just once. Sequenced material: peripheral blood. These receptor sequences come from a man between 65 and 80 years old with acute or convalescent COVID-19.

J is TRBJ2-5 and V is TRBV5-1; TRBD1 might be the D (5 bases). CDR1 and CDR2 (germline): SGHRS, YFSETQ. The CDR3 is made up of 14 amino acids. Deletions cut 0 bases from V and 5 bases from J, with 11 bases between. CDR3 sequence: CASSLVGVRETQYF. As DNA, the CDR3 is TGCGCCAGCAGCTTGGTAGGGGTCCGGGAGACCCAGTACTTC. Complete variable domain (other parts from reference TRBV5-1 and TRBJ2-5): KAGVTQTPRYLIKTRGQQVTLSCSPISGHRSVSWYQQTPGQGLQFLFEYFSETQRNKGNFPGRFSGRQFSNSRSEMNVSTLELGDSALYLCASSLVGVRETQYFGPGTRLLVL.

The gene calls are TRBV4-1 and TRBJ1-4, with D possibly matching TRBD1 (6 bases). The V end was cut by 0 bases, the J end by 9 bases, with 14 bases between. Per the germline V gene, CDR1 is MGHRA and CDR2 is YSYEKL. This CDR3 has 15 amino acids. CDR3 region: CASSQETGQSQKLFF. CDR3 DNA sequence: TGCGCCAGCAGCCAAGAGACAGGACAGTCCCAAAAACTGTTTTTT.

The chain joins TRBV2 to TRBJ1-1, with D maybe TRBD1 (6 bases). V was clipped by 8 bases and J by 1 base, with 20 bases between them. The CDR3 has 16 residues. The germline gives CDR1 SNHLY, CDR2 FYNNEI. DNA of the CDR3: TGTGCCAGCGCCGAAAGGTGGACAGCGAGGAACACTGAAGCTTTCTTT. It codes for CASAERWTARNTEAFF.